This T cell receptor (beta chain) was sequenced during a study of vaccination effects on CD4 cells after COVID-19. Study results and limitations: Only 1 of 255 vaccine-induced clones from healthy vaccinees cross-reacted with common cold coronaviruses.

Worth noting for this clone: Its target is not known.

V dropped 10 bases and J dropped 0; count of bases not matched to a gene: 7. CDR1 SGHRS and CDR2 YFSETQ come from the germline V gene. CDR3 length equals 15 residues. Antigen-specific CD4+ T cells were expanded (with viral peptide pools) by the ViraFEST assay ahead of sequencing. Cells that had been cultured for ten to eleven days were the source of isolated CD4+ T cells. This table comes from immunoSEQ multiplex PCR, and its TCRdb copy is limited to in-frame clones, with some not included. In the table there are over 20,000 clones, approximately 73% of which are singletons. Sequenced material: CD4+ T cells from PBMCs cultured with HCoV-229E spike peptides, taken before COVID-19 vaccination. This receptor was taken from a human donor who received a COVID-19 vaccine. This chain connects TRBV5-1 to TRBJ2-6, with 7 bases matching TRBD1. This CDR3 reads CASRDSSSGANVLTF. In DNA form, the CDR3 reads TGCGCCTCCCGGGACAGCAGCTCTGGGGCCAACGTCCTGACTTTC.